The T cell receptor beta chain described here comes from a study of CD4 T cell repertoires in COVID-19. TCRdb's table, derived via immunoSEQ multiplex PCR, lists solely in-frame clones and lacks some. The sample contains over 75,000 clones, about four fifths of which appear only once. The sequence was collected from a human donor who had COVID-19. The sequencing here drew on CD4+ T cells from peripheral blood, taken after recovery from COVID-19.

The CDR3 protein is CASTRQGSSYEQYF. The CDR3 nucleotides read TGTGCCAGCACCCGACAGGGCAGCTCCTACGAGCAGTACTTC. The V and J genes are TRBV6-1 and TRBJ2-7; 7 nucleotides line up with TRBD1. V trimming: 7 bases; J trimming: 0 bases; junction bases outside the gene matches: 6. From germline, CDR1 is MNHNS and CDR2 SASEGT. The CDR3 has 14 residues.